The text below deals with one T cell receptor (beta chain). Antigen specificity is unknown. This entry belongs to a study of cytomegalovirus exposure and HLA in healthy donors. Study as a whole: In a later analysis, the roughly 120 validation repertoires were reported to have used the same platform as the 666 first-cohort repertoires. Study-wide points: TCR beta chains numbering some 150 were designated cytomegalovirus-associated. Most observed TCR sequences were rare, whereas some public TCRs were detected in many donors. The classifier reportedly diagnosed cytomegalovirus status with high specificity and sensitivity.

Repertoires were generated with immunoSEQ multiplex PCR, while TCRdb's copy carries only in-frame clones and drops some. The sample contains over 150,000 clones, roughly 86% of which appear only once. With V trimmed by 1 base and J by 6 bases, 13 bases remained unmatched. The CDR3 loop spans 19 amino acids. Germline V gives CDR1 LNHNV, CDR2 YYDKDF (reference sequence). The V gene is TRBV15, the J gene TRBJ2-3; 13 nucleotides line up with TRBD2. The sample taken for sequencing was PBMCs. The clonotype originates from a human donor in good health. The CDR3 region has the DNA TGTGCCACCAGCAGAGTACGACTAGCGGGGGGCGCGGACTGGGATACGCAGTATTTT. It specifies CATSRVRLAGGADWDTQYF.